Listed here is a single T cell receptor (beta chain). Its antigen is unknown. The data were taken from a study of persistence of HIV-infected CD4 T cells. Study background: A median of 8 years of suppressive ART preceded sampling.

General observations from the study: CMV- and Gag-responding cells had lower TCRbeta richness than CD3/CD28-responding cells.

Germline values: CDR1 SGHRS, CDR2 YFSETQ. The CDR3 covers 18 residues. Trimming removed 4 bases from V and 0 bases from J; junction bases left unmatched: 7. The immunoSEQ assay was version 4, run in survey mode. Clones were read by immunoSEQ multiplex PCR, and TCRdb kept only the in-frame ones, dropping some. The table includes approximately 12,000 clones, about 65% detected once. Lysates of CMV-infected fibroblasts at around 9.8 ug/mL stimulated these cells. Responding CD4+ T cells were sorted by upregulation of both CD40 ligand and CD69. Donors had CD4+ T cell counts above 400 cells/uL and were CMV-seropositive. CD8-depleted PBMCs were stimulated 15 to 20 hours with anti-CD28/CD49d costimulation, CD40-blocking antibody and enfuvirtide.

The sample consisted of CD4+ T cells sorted from PBMCs after approximately 19-hour stimulation, taken from a patient who received antiretroviral therapy. The chain links TRBV5-1 to TRBJ2-7; 16 nucleotides align to TRBD2. The sequence was obtained from an adult man with HIV who was CMV-seropositive. For the CDR3, the DNA is TGCGCCAGCAGCAAGGGACTAGCGGGGGGGATCAGCTCCTACGAGCAGTACTTC. Translated: CASSKGLAGGISSYEQYF. The complete variable domain, with remaining parts taken from reference TRBV5-1 and TRBJ2-7, reads KAGVTQTPRYLIKTRGQQVTLSCSPISGHRSVSWYQQTPGQGLQFLFEYFSETQRNKGNFPGRFSGRQFSNSRSEMNVSTLELGDSALYLCASSKGLAGGISSYEQYFGPGTRLTVT.